The 14 T cell receptor beta chains below come from one sample, sequenced in a study of tumor-infiltrating lymphocytes in primary liver carcinoma. They got blood RNA out of unsorted whole blood and also pulled out germline DNA. Making TCR beta cDNA involved approximately 480 ng total RNA and a constant-region primer. Slightly modified ARM-PCR with three nested multiplex PCR rounds yielded TCR beta libraries. TRBV1-TRBV30 forward primers paired with a C-beta reverse primer were used in the first two PCR rounds, which ran approximately 11 cycles each. Each CDR3 protein gets one entry after TCRdb re-called the multiplex PCR reads with MiXCR. The sample lists more than 150,000 distinct CDR3 sequences, 50% to 75% occurring once. The sequenced sample was peripheral blood. These TCRs come from a man aged 40-55 years with primary liver carcinoma and hepatitis B virus infection.

The V and J genes are TRBV28 and TRBJ2-4, with D possibly being TRBD2 (6 bases). The CDR3 runs to 13 residues. Germline loops: CDR1 MDHEN, CDR2 SYDVKM. Between the trimmed V and J ends, which lost 11 bases and 7 bases, there was a span of 18 bases. The CDR3 here is CASGGTAGNIQYF. In DNA form, the CDR3 reads TGTGCCTCTGGGGGGACCGCGGGGAACATTCAGTACTTC.

The chain employs TRBV6-6 and TRBJ2-7, with 7 positions matching TRBD2. The CDR3 extends over 14 amino acids. The V gene end was trimmed by 6 bases and the J gene end by 6 bases; junction bases not matched to a gene: 11. The germline V gene has CDR1 MNHNY and CDR2 SVGAGI (reference sequence). The CDR3 bases are TGTGCCAGCAGGGAAGGCTTTCCGGGGGGCGAGCAGTACTTC. It yields the protein CASREGFPGGEQYF.

This clonotype came up many times. The V and J genes are TRBV4-2 and TRBJ1-5, with D possibly matching TRBD1 (5 bases). CDR1 is LGHNA, CDR2 YNFKEQ, per germline. Trimming pared 0 bases from V and 1 base from J, leaving 7 bases between. The CDR3 totals 15 residues. The CDR3, as DNA: TGTGCCAGCAGCCAAGATTGGGGGAGCAATCAGCCCCAGCATTTT. It codes for CASSQDWGSNQPQHF.

Comment on this clonotype: One end of the junction fails to match germline, which may point to a read error. V and J are TRBV6-1 and TRBJ2-3; D is perhaps TRBD1 (5 bases). The end of the DNA fits TRBJ1-5 better, so the J call may be wrong. This CDR3 region has 15 residues. CDR1 is MNHNS and CDR2 is SASEGT in the germline V gene. The DNA of the CDR3 is TGTGCCAGCGGTGAATATGGGGGAAGTACATATACGCAGCATTTT. This encodes CASGEYGGSTYTQHF.

The V gene is TRBV11-2, the J gene TRBJ1-2; D call uncertain. CDR1 is SGHAT, CDR2 FQNNGV, per germline. The germline V and J ends were trimmed by 4 bases and 5 bases, with 14 bases remaining between them. This CDR3 region has 14 residues. The CDR3 reads CASSSHRDGYGYTF. In nucleotides, the CDR3 is TGTGCCAGCAGCTCCCATAGGGATGGGTATGGCTACACCTTC.

The CDR3 region is CSASRETGANVLTF. CDR3 DNA: TGCAGTGCTAGTCGGGAAACTGGGGCCAACGTCCTGACTTTC. The chain joins TRBV20-1 to TRBJ2-6; a weak D match, TRBD2 (5 bases). V shed 3 bases and J shed 2 bases, with 8 bases lying between them. Germline V lookup: CDR1 DFQATT, CDR2 SNEGSKA (reference sequence). This CDR3 has 14 amino acids.

In regard to this clonotype: A read error may produce the germline difference seen at one junction end. J is TRBJ2-5 and V is TRBV12-3 or TRBV12-4; TRBD2 might be the D (5 bases). The CDR3 contains 13 residues. This CDR3 reads CASMSPTGETQSF. In DNA, the CDR3 is TGTGCCAGCATGTCGCCTACCGGGGAGACCCAGTCCTTC.

With respect to this clonotype: This sequence may be a read error, since a much larger clone differs from it by one base. The gene calls are TRBV6-5 and TRBJ2-1; 8 nucleotides match TRBD2. With 5 bases clipped from V and 6 bases from J, the junction kept 9 bases outside the gene matches. This CDR3 has 15 amino acids. Germline CDR1 and CDR2: MNHEY and SVGAGI. The CDR3 nucleotides are TGTGCCAGCAGTCCCTCGGGGGGGGAAATCAATGAGCAGTTCTTC. Amino acids: CASSPSGGEINEQFF.

There are a few counts of this clonotype. The chain recombines TRBV6-5 with TRBJ1-3; D not certain. The germline gives CDR1 MNHEY, CDR2 SVGAGI. The germline V and J ends were trimmed by 4 bases and 0 bases, with 13 bases remaining between them. The CDR3 covers 16 residues. The DNA for the CDR3 is TGTGCCAGCAGTTCAGACGGTGGATACTCTGGAAACACCATATATTTT. Translated, it gives CASSSDGGYSGNTIYF.

This clonotype came up many times. CDR3 in amino acids: CASNRGSGANVLTF. For the CDR3, the DNA is TGTGCCAGCAACCGGGGCTCTGGGGCCAACGTCCTGACTTTC. This chain connects TRBV28 to TRBJ2-6; tentative D call: TRBD2 (5 bases). This CDR3 has 14 amino acids. The V gene lost 7 bases and the J gene lost 0 bases, with 7 bases spanning the gap. Germline V CDR1 and CDR2: MDHEN, SYDVKM.

This rearrangement joins TRBV4-2 to TRBJ2-7; TRBD1 matches at 9 bases. The length of the CDR3 is 15 residues. In germline, CDR1 is LGHNA, CDR2 YNFKEQ. Unmatched junction bases numbered 6, after V lost 3 bases and J lost 3 bases. The CDR3 DNA follows: TGTGCCAGCAGCCATTCCGGGACAGGGATCTACGAGCAGTACTTC. Amino acid sequence: CASSHSGTGIYEQYF.

The V gene is TRBV29-1, the J gene TRBJ1-4, with D uncertain. V was cut by 5 bases and J by 4 bases, with 5 bases left in between. Germline CDR1 reads SQVTM; CDR2 reads ANQGSEA. The CDR3 length is 11 residues. Here the CDR3 DNA reads TGCAGCGTTCACCTTAATGAAAAACTGTTTTTT. Its translation: CSVHLNEKLFF.

This clonotype was counted a few times. A read error may account for a junction end that differs from germline. V is TRBV5-4 and J is TRBJ2-2; D unclear. This CDR3 has 13 residues. Germline lookup yields CDR1 SGHNT and CDR2 YYREEE (reference sequence). The CDR3 DNA reads TGTGCCAGCCGCTTTCAGAGGAGTGGGGAGCTGTTTTTT. Amino acid sequence: CASRFQRSGELFF.

V is TRBV12-3 or TRBV12-4 and J is TRBJ2-7; 7 nucleotides line up with TRBD2. This CDR3 is built from 13 residues. With 5 bases clipped from V and 3 bases from J, the junction kept 4 bases outside the gene matches. The CDR3 here is CASSETSYYEQYF. CDR3 in DNA: TGTGCCAGCAGTGAGACTAGCTACTACGAGCAGTACTTC.